These T cell receptor beta chains were read from a single sample in a study of graft-versus-host responses after intestinal transplantation. TCRdb keeps only in-frame clones here, not all; method: immunoSEQ multiplex PCR. The table has around 96,000 clones, around nine tenths seen once. The sequencing here drew on PBMCs, taken approximately 470 days after intestinal transplant. Every receptor here comes from a human patient who received an intestinal transplant, so some T cells may come from the graft donor. The CDR3 runs from the conserved cysteine through the conserved F or W. Fields, in order: V gene, clone size, D gene, J gene, CDR3 protein, CDR3 DNA. D genes are given only for firm matches. Rows give clone size only sometimes, using once, few, many, or a class for an expanded clone.

v_call: TRBV6-1
clone_size: -
d_call: TRBD2
j_call: TRBJ2-1
cdr3_aa: CASSESGGAYNEQFF
cdr3_nt: TGTGCCAGCAGTGAAAGCGGGGGGGCCTACAATGAGCAGTTCTTC

v_call: TRBV5-6
clone_size: -
d_call: -
j_call: TRBJ2-7
cdr3_aa: CASSLAGGTAYEQYF
cdr3_nt: TGTGCCAGCAGCTTGGCCGGAGGGACTGCCTACGAGCAGTACTTC

v_call: TRBV27
clone_size: few
d_call: TRBD1
j_call: TRBJ1-6
cdr3_aa: CASSLRQTGFNSPLHF
cdr3_nt: TGTGCCAGCAGTCTACGGCAGACAGGGTTTAATTCACCCCTCCACTTT

v_call: TRBV6-5
clone_size: -
d_call: -
j_call: TRBJ1-4
cdr3_aa: CASSPRVTNEKLFF
cdr3_nt: TGTGCCAGCAGCCCCAGGGTCACTAATGAAAAACTGTTTTTT

v_call: TRBV5-1
clone_size: -
d_call: -
j_call: TRBJ2-7
cdr3_aa: CASRGRGTYEQYF
cdr3_nt: TGCGCCAGCAGGGGGAGGGGGACCTACGAGCAGTACTTC

v_call: TRBV10-3
clone_size: -
d_call: -
j_call: TRBJ2-2
cdr3_aa: CAITGTQATGELFF
cdr3_nt: TGTGCCATCACTGGGACGCAAGCCACCGGGGAGCTGTTTTTT

v_call: TRBV12-1
clone_size: -
d_call: -
j_call: TRBJ1-2
cdr3_aa: CASSFGFRTVYGYTF
cdr3_nt: TGTGCCAGCAGCTTTGGGTTCAGGACAGTCTATGGCTACACCTTC

v_call: TRBV7-9
clone_size: -
d_call: -
j_call: TRBJ2-2
cdr3_aa: CAPTGNTGELFF
cdr3_nt: TGTGCCCCCACCGGCAACACCGGGGAGCTGTTTTTT

v_call: TRBV5-1
clone_size: -
d_call: TRBD1
j_call: TRBJ1-5
cdr3_aa: CASSLGGGSSNQPQHF
cdr3_nt: TGCGCCAGCAGCTTAGGAGGGGGCTCCAGCAATCAGCCCCAGCATTTT

v_call: TRBV19
clone_size: -
d_call: -
j_call: TRBJ2-1
cdr3_aa: CASSIGGGYNEQFF
cdr3_nt: TGTGCCAGTAGTATCGGTGGCGGGTACAATGAGCAGTTCTTC

v_call: TRBV6-1
clone_size: -
d_call: -
j_call: TRBJ2-7
cdr3_aa: CATRPLPGSYEQYF
cdr3_nt: TGTGCCACCAGACCACTCCCGGGGTCCTACGAGCAGTACTTC

v_call: TRBV5-1
clone_size: -
d_call: TRBD1
j_call: TRBJ2-5
cdr3_aa: CASSPGGAEETQYF
cdr3_nt: TGCGCCAGCAGCCCAGGGGGCGCGGAGGAGACCCAGTACTTC

v_call: TRBV4-2
clone_size: -
d_call: TRBD2
j_call: TRBJ2-3
cdr3_aa: CASSPTSGGVGDTQYF
cdr3_nt: TGTGCCAGCAGCCCGACTAGCGGGGGGGTGGGAGATACGCAGTATTTT

v_call: TRBV5-1
clone_size: -
d_call: -
j_call: TRBJ2-7
cdr3_aa: CASSLSTAYEQYF
cdr3_nt: TGCGCCAGCAGCTTGTCGACAGCCTACGAGCAGTACTTC

v_call: TRBV6-4
clone_size: -
d_call: -
j_call: TRBJ1-1
cdr3_aa: CASSGIMGEKNTEAFF
cdr3_nt: TGTGCCAGCAGTGGGATCATGGGGGAGAAGAACACTGAAGCTTTCTTT

v_call: TRBV10-3
clone_size: -
d_call: -
j_call: TRBJ2-7
cdr3_aa: CAIREGAGSYEQYF
cdr3_nt: TGTGCCATCAGGGAGGGTGCCGGCTCCTACGAGCAGTACTTC

v_call: TRBV4-1
clone_size: -
d_call: TRBD1
j_call: TRBJ2-1
cdr3_aa: CASSQEGQASSGQFF
cdr3_nt: TGCGCCAGCAGCCAAGAGGGACAGGCGTCCTCGGGGCAGTTCTTC